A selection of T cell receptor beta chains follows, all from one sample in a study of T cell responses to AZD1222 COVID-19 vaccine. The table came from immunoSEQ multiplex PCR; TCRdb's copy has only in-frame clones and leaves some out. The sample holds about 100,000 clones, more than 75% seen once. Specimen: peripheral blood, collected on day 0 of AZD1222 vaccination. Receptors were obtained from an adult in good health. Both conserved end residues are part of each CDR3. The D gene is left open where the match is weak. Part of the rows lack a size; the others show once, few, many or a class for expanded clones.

DNA: TGTGCCAGCAGCCCCCCTCAGTTGCGCTGGGAGCTGTTTTTT; CDR3: CASSPPQLRWELFF; V: TRBV7-2; D: NA; J: TRBJ2-2; size: NA
DNA: TGTGCCAGCAGCTTAGCCCAGGGTAGTGAGCAGTACTTC; CDR3: CASSLAQGSEQYF; V: TRBV7-3; D: NA; J: TRBJ2-7; size: NA
DNA: TGTGCCAGCAGGGAGGATCTGAACACTGAAGCTTTCTTT; CDR3: CASREDLNTEAFF; V: TRBV5-5; D: NA; J: TRBJ1-1; size: NA
DNA: TGCGCCAGCAGCCCACAGGGTTTTCCCGGGGAGCTGTTTTTT; CDR3: CASSPQGFPGELFF; V: TRBV5-1; D: NA; J: TRBJ2-2; size: NA
DNA: TGTGCCAGCAGCCTGGGACAGGGGGCTTTAGCTTTCTTT; CDR3: CASSLGQGALAFF; V: TRBV12-3/TRBV12-4; D: TRBD1; J: TRBJ1-1; size: NA
DNA: TGTGCCAGCAGCTTAGCTTTTTTTCGGACAGGCCGGACTGAAGCTTTCTTT; CDR3: CASSLAFFRTGRTEAFF; V: TRBV7-6; D: TRBD1; J: TRBJ1-1; size: few
DNA: TGCGCCAGCAGCAAACCGGGATCCTACAATGAGCAGTTCTTC; CDR3: CASSKPGSYNEQFF; V: TRBV5-1; D: NA; J: TRBJ2-1; size: NA
DNA: TGTGCCAGCTCACTCACCCCCACTGGGGCTGGGAGGAACACTGAAGCTTTCTTT; CDR3: CASSLTPTGAGRNTEAFF; V: TRBV7-8; D: NA; J: TRBJ1-1; size: NA
DNA: TGCGCCAGCAGCTTGAGACAGACAAACACTGAAGCTTTCTTT; CDR3: CASSLRQTNTEAFF; V: TRBV5-1; D: NA; J: TRBJ1-1; size: NA
DNA: TGTGCCAGTATCAATTCCCCTGGGAGAGGACAGGGTAACACTGAAGCTTTCTTT; CDR3: CASINSPGRGQGNTEAFF; V: TRBV19; D: TRBD1; J: TRBJ1-1; size: NA
DNA: TGTGCCAGCAGTGAGGGACAGTACTATGGCTACACCTTC; CDR3: CASSEGQYYGYTF; V: TRBV6-1; D: TRBD1; J: TRBJ1-2; size: NA
DNA: TGCGCCAGCAGCTTGGCAGGGGGCGACGGCTACACCTTC; CDR3: CASSLAGGDGYTF; V: TRBV5-1; D: TRBD1; J: TRBJ1-2; size: NA
DNA: TGCGCCAGCAGCCGACTAATATTGACAGGGGGCGAACTGGGCACTGAAGCTTTCTTT; CDR3: CASSRLILTGGELGTEAFF; V: TRBV4-1; D: TRBD1; J: TRBJ1-1; size: once
DNA: TGTGCCAGCAAGTTTGGGGGTGGGGCTGAAGCTTTCTTT; CDR3: CASKFGGGAEAFF; V: TRBV25-1; D: NA; J: TRBJ1-1; size: NA
DNA: TGCGCCAGCAGCTACCTCGTGGGGACCCATGGCTACACCTTC; CDR3: CASSYLVGTHGYTF; V: TRBV5-1; D: NA; J: TRBJ1-2; size: NA
DNA: TGTGCCAGCCCCGGTTCTCTTAGGGGTGGCTACACCTTC; CDR3: CASPGSLRGGYTF; V: TRBV7-3; D: NA; J: TRBJ1-2; size: NA
DNA: TGTGCCAGCAGGGCAAGCAATCAGCCCCAGCATTTT; CDR3: CASRASNQPQHF; V: TRBV19; D: NA; J: TRBJ1-5; size: NA
DNA: TGTGCCAGCACAATCTGGGTCACGGTCGAGCAGTACTTC; CDR3: CASTIWVTVEQYF; V: TRBV2; D: NA; J: TRBJ2-7; size: medium-sized
DNA: TGTGCCAGCAGCTTGCAGGGGGCTAGAACTGAAGCTTTCTTT; CDR3: CASSLQGARTEAFF; V: TRBV5-4; D: TRBD1; J: TRBJ1-1; size: NA
DNA: TGTGCCAGCAGCGCGGGACTATACTACGAGCAGTACTTC; CDR3: CASSAGLYYEQYF; V: TRBV2; D: TRBD2; J: TRBJ2-7; size: NA
DNA: TGTGCCAGCAGCCTCCGGGGACAGGGACTAGCGGGGTCAGATACGCAGTATTTT; CDR3: CASSLRGQGLAGSDTQYF; V: TRBV27; D: TRBD2; J: TRBJ2-3; size: NA
DNA: TGTGCCAGCAGCTTAGTAACTACTGGCTACACCTTC; CDR3: CASSLVTTGYTF; V: TRBV7-9; D: NA; J: TRBJ1-2; size: NA